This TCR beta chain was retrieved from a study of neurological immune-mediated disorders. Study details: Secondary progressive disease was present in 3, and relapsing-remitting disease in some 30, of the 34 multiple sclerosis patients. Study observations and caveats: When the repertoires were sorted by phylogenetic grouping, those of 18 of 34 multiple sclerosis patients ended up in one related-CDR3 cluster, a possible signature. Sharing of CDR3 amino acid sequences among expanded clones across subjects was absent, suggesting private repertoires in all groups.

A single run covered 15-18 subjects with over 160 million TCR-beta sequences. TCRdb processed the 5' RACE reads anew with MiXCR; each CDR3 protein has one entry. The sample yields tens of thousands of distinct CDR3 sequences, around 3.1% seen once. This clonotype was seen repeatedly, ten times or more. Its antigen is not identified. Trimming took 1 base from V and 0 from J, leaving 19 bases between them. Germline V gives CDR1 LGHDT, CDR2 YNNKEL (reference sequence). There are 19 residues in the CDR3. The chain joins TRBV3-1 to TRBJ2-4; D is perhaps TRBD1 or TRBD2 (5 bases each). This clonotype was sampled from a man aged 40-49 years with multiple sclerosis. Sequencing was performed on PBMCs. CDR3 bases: TGTGCCAGCAGCCAAGGTTCCCTTGGGACGACTTTAGCCAAAAACATTCAGTACTTC. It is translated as CASSQGSLGTTLAKNIQYF.